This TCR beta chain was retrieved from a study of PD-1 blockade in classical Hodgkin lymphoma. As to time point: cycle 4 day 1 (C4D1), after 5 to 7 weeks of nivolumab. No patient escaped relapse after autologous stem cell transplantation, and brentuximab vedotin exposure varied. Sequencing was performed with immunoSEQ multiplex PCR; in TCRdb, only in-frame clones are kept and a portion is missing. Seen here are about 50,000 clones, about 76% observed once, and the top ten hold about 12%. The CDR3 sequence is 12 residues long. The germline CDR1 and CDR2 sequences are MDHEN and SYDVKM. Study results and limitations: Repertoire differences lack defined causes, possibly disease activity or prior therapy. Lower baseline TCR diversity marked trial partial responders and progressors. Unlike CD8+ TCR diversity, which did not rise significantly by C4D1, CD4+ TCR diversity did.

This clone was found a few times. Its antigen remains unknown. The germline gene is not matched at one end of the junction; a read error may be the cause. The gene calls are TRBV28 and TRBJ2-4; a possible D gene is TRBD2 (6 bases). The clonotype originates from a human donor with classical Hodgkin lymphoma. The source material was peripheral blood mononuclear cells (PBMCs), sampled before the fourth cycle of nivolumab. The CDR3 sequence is CASSSPGSGVRF. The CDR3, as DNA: TGTGCCAGCAGTTCCCCGGGTAGCGGAGTAAGGTTC.